Sequencing of this T cell receptor beta chain was carried out in a study of blood T cell repertoires in COVID-19. Overall study: Acute and convalescent COVID-19 specimens originated in the United States, Italy and Spain. Sources were T cells, B-cell-depleted T cells, or PBMCs; the material itself was cDNA or gDNA.

The V and J ends lost 2 bases and 13 bases, in that order; junction bases with no gene match: 3. The CDR3 length is 13 residues. CDR1 and CDR2 (germline): WNHNN, SYGVQD (reference sequence). Authors' processing steps: Scientists estimated how many nucleated cells there were by amplifying reference gene primers. Data came from immunoSEQ multiplex PCR; TCRdb stores just in-frame clones and leaves some out. That table is the source of V, J and clone size, and D and trimming were worked out from the DNA. The sample lists 25,000 to 35,000 clones; roughly four fifths were seen once. The specimen sequenced was peripheral blood. The source of this sequence is a man between 65 and 80 years old with active COVID-19. The V call is TRBV10-1, the J call TRBJ2-1; 12 nucleotides line up with TRBD2. The CDR3: CASSELAGGPQFF. The CDR3, as DNA: TGCGCCAGCAGTGAGCTAGCGGGGGGGCCCCAGTTCTTC.